This TCR beta chain was identified during a study of regulatory T cells in long-lasting Graves disease. The CDR3 has 13 residues. Trimming left V 3 bases short and J 6 bases short, with 9 bases between. Arm-PCR of CDR3 regions and iRepertoire HTBI primers were the basis on which TCR beta libraries were built. TCRdb reprocessed the multiplex PCR reads via MiXCR and lists one record per CDR3 protein. The data contain 400,000 to 550,000 distinct CDR3 sequences, about 15% of them singletons. Time point of the sample: newly diagnosed GD, antithyroid drugs for less than 3 months. TCR sequences were obtained from RNA taken from PBMCs. These sequences were also reported in another study, on T cells in Graves' hyperthyroidism and ophthalmopathy. According to that study: The study based diagnoses on clinical symptoms, serum thyroxine and TRAb, thyroid ultrasound and orbital computed tomography. First-round RT-PCR targeting the TCR CDR3 was performed with the HTBI primer set.

The material was peripheral blood mononuclear cells (PBMCs), obtained at new diagnosis, from a patient treated with antithyroid drugs. V is TRBV12-3 or TRBV12-4 and J is TRBJ2-1; D call uncertain. This receptor was identified in a woman in her thirties with Graves disease. The chain's CDR3 is CASSFRSLNEQFF. DNA of the CDR3: TGTGCCAGCAGTTTTAGGTCCCTCAATGAGCAGTTCTTC.